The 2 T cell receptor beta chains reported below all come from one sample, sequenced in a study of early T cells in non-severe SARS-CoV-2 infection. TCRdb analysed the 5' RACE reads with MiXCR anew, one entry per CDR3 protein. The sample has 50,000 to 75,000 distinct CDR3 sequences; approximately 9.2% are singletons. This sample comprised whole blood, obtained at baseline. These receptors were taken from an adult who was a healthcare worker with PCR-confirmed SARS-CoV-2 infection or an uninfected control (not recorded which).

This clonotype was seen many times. The CDR3 bases are TGTGCCAGCAGAGGAACAGGACAGAAACAAGAGACCCAGTACTTC. This gives the protein CASRGTGQKQETQYF. V and J are TRBV7-9 and TRBJ2-5; TRBD1 might be the D (6 bases). With 6 bases removed from V and 2 bases from J, the gap between germline ends came to 16 bases. The germline gives CDR1 SEHNR, CDR2 FQNEAQ (reference sequence). The CDR3 is 15 amino acids.

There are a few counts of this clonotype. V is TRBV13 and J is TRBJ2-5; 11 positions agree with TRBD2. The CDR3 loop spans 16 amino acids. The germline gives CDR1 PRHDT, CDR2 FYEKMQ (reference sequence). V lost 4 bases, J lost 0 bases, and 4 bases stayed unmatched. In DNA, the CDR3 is TGTGCCAGCAGCTCATGGGGACTAGCGGACCAAGAGACCCAGTACTTC. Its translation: CASSSWGLADQETQYF.